The 21 T cell receptor beta chains below all came from one sample that was sequenced in a study of cytomegalovirus exposure and HLA in healthy donors. Only in-frame clones appear in the TCRdb table, and some are missing; sequencing was by immunoSEQ multiplex PCR. The repertoire holds about 150,000 clones, with less than 90% as singletons. Input material: PBMCs. The source is a man aged 18 to 30 in good health and CMV-seropositive.

The rearrangement uses TRBV5-1 and TRBJ2-5, with 8 bases fitting TRBD2. The germline CDR1 and CDR2 sequences are SGHRS and YFSETQ. This CDR3 is built from 15 residues. The V and J ends lost 3 bases and 2 bases, in that order; junction bases with no gene match: 6. This chain's CDR3 is CASSSTRGGQETQYF. As DNA, the CDR3 is TGCGCCAGCAGCTCGACCCGGGGGGGACAAGAGACCCAGTACTTC.

In this sample, this clone turned up a few times. The J gene is TRBJ2-7, the V gene TRBV5-4; 7 nucleotides line up with TRBD1. V lost 3 bases, J lost 0 bases, and 6 bases stayed unmatched. This CDR3 is 15 amino acids long. Germline lookup yields CDR1 SGHNT and CDR2 YYREEE (reference sequence). Here the CDR3 reads CASSSGQFVSYEQYF. Written as DNA, the CDR3 is TGTGCCAGCAGCTCGGGACAGTTCGTCTCCTACGAGCAGTACTTC.

The chain couples TRBV6-1 to TRBJ1-5; D is unresolved. V dropped 2 bases and J dropped 3 bases, with 14 bases sitting between them. Germline assignment: CDR1 MNHNS and CDR2 SASEGT. The CDR3 sequence is 16 residues long. Here the CDR3 DNA reads TGTGCCAGCAGTGAAAGGCAGGTCCTAATCAATCAGCCCCAGCATTTT. Protein product: CASSERQVLINQPQHF.

J is TRBJ1-3 and V is TRBV5-1; TRBD1 aligns across 8 bases. This CDR3 region has 16 residues. CDR1 is SGHRS and CDR2 is YFSETQ in the germline V gene. V lost 4 bases, J lost 0 bases, and 6 bases stayed unmatched. This CDR3 is CASSARQGTSGNTIYF. In nucleotides, the CDR3 is TGCGCCAGCAGCGCCCGACAGGGGACCTCTGGAAACACCATATATTTT.

The rearrangement joins TRBV6-5 to TRBJ2-1; TRBD2 matches 13 bases. The V gene's germline CDR1 is MNHEY and CDR2 SVGAGI. This CDR3 comprises 15 residues. V was pared by 2 bases and J by 7 bases, with 2 bases of the junction left unmatched. CDR3 coding DNA: TGTGCCAGCAGTTACCCGACTAGCGGGGGGAATGAGCAGTTCTTC. It yields the protein CASSYPTSGGNEQFF.

The rearrangement uses TRBV7-2 and TRBJ2-5, with TRBD1 matching 10 bases. CDR1 SGHTA and CDR2 FQGNSA come from the germline V gene. CDR3 length: 14 amino acids. With 5 bases clipped from V and 5 bases from J, the junction kept 5 bases outside the gene matches. This CDR3 reads CASSLGQGWETQYF. The CDR3 DNA is TGTGCCAGCAGCCTGGGACAGGGGTGGGAGACCCAGTACTTC.

The rearrangement joins TRBV6-5 to TRBJ1-4, with 8 bases lining up with TRBD1. CDR1 and CDR2 (germline): MNHEY, SVGAGI. V lost 6 bases, J lost 7 bases, and 10 bases stayed unmatched. The CDR3 covers 15 residues. Here the CDR3 DNA reads TGTGCCAGCAGCCTCGGACAGGGTGGTGGTGAAAAACTGTTTTTT. This sequence encodes CASSLGQGGGEKLFF.

The V gene is TRBV7-3, the J gene TRBJ2-3, with a possible D match to TRBD2 (6 bases). Trimming removed 2 bases from V and 2 bases from J, with 14 bases in between. The germline V gene has CDR1 SGHTA and CDR2 FQGTGA. The CDR3 totals 16 residues. The CDR3 region has the DNA TGTGCCAGCAGCTTATTCCTTCCGGGGGACACAGATACGCAGTATTTT. Protein sequence: CASSLFLPGDTDTQYF.

This clone was detected only a few times. This sequence joins TRBV11-2 and TRBJ2-7; D not certain. Germline V gene lookup returns CDR1 SGHAT and CDR2 FQNNGV. The CDR3 loop spans 14 amino acids. Trimming took off 0 bases at V and 3 bases at J, with 9 bases between the two ends. The CDR3 here is CASSLDEVGYEQYF. CDR3 sequence (DNA): TGTGCCAGCAGCTTAGATGAGGTAGGCTACGAGCAGTACTTC.

The chain carries TRBV7-3 and TRBJ2-1; TRBD2 agrees at 7 bases. Germline V CDR1 and CDR2: SGHTA, FQGTGA. The CDR3 spans 14 residues. Trimming removed 5 bases from V and 5 bases from J; junction bases left unmatched: 6. The CDR3 bases are TGTGCCAGCAGCACCCGGGCGGGGGACAATGAGCAGTTCTTC. As protein: CASSTRAGDNEQFF.

The chain joins TRBV5-1 to TRBJ1-2, with 9 nucleotides matching TRBD1. With 3 bases clipped from V and 4 bases from J, the junction kept 4 bases outside the gene matches. The CDR3 sequence is 14 residues long. CDR1 SGHRS and CDR2 YFSETQ come from the germline V gene. CDR3: CASSWDRVAYGYTF. CDR3 in DNA: TGCGCCAGCAGCTGGGACAGGGTGGCCTATGGCTACACCTTC.

V usage is TRBV9 and J usage is TRBJ2-3; 7 bases match TRBD1. From germline, CDR1 is SGDLS and CDR2 YYNGEE. The CDR3 is 14 residues long. The V and J ends lost 3 bases and 2 bases, in that order; junction bases with no gene match: 3. The CDR3 reads CASSGQGYTDTQYF. In DNA, the CDR3 is TGTGCCAGCAGCGGACAGGGATACACAGATACGCAGTATTTT.

The table lists this clone with a few counts. The chain joins TRBV29-1 to TRBJ1-2; D uncertain. The V end lost 4 bases, the J end lost 6 bases, and 18 bases lay between the germline ends. CDR3 size: 14 residues. The germline gives CDR1 SQVTM, CDR2 ANQGSEA. The CDR3 nucleotides are TGCAGCGTTGCACCACCGGAGGGTCGACATGGCTACACCTTC. Protein product: CSVAPPEGRHGYTF.

The chain employs TRBV19 and TRBJ2-7; 10 nucleotides agree with TRBD2. The CDR3 runs 14 residues. CDR1 is LNHDA and CDR2 is SQIVND in the germline V gene (reference sequence). The V gene end was trimmed by 9 bases and the J gene end by 1 base; junction bases not matched to a gene: 6. CDR3 residues: CASVPSGGSYEQYF. CDR3 DNA sequence: TGTGCCAGCGTCCCTAGCGGGGGATCCTACGAGCAGTACTTC. Together with reference TRBV19 and TRBJ2-7, the CDR3 gives the full variable domain: DGGITQSPKYLFRKEGQNVTLSCEQNLNHDAMYWYRQDPGQGLRLIYYSQIVNDFQKGDIAEGYSVSREKKESFPLTVTSAQKNPTAFYLCASVPSGGSYEQYFGPGTRLTVT.

The CDR3 here is CASRNPIAAGGEQFF. For the CDR3, the DNA is TGTGCCAGCAGGAACCCAATAGCGGCGGGTGGTGAGCAGTTCTTC. The chain joins TRBV27 to TRBJ2-1; tentatively, D is TRBD2 (6 bases). Trimming pared 6 bases from V and 9 bases from J, leaving 21 bases between. The CDR3 length is 15 residues. Germline V gene sequence: CDR1 MNHEY, CDR2 SMNVEV (reference sequence).

The genes are TRBV30 and TRBJ2-1; TRBD2 agrees at 10 bases. Germline CDR1 and CDR2: GTSNPN and SVGIG (reference sequence). This CDR3 is built from 21 residues. After removal of 0 bases from V and 6 bases from J, the junction contained 23 bases not matched to a gene. This CDR3 is CAWSVRPWRLPSGRAGNEQFF. The DNA for the CDR3 is TGTGCCTGGAGTGTACGCCCATGGAGGCTGCCCAGCGGGAGGGCCGGCAATGAGCAGTTCTTC.

This clone appeared once. The chain couples TRBV6-5 to TRBJ2-3; no clear D gene. Germline CDR1 is MNHEY and CDR2 is SVGAGI. CDR3 length equals 13 residues. V was trimmed by 7 bases and J by 6 bases, leaving 14 bases between them. CDR3 sequence: CASTRSEADTQYF. CDR3 sequence (DNA): TGTGCCAGCACTCGAAGCGAGGCGGATACGCAGTATTTT.

V gene TRBV18 combines with J gene TRBJ1-4; D might be TRBD1 (5 bases). Trimming stripped 6 bases from V and 3 bases from J, with 14 bases between. The germline V gene has CDR1 KGHSH and CDR2 LQKENI. There are 15 residues in the CDR3. CDR3 coding DNA: TGTGCCAGCTCGCTAAACCGACAGTCTAATGAAAAACTGTTTTTT. Its translation is CASSLNRQSNEKLFF. The complete variable domain, with remaining parts taken from reference TRBV18 and TRBJ1-4, reads NAGVMQNPRHLVRRRGQEARLRCSPMKGHSHVYWYRQLPEEGLKFMVYLQKENIIDESGMPKERFSAEFPKEGPSILRIQQVVRGDSAAYFCASSLNRQSNEKLFFGSGTQLSVL.

CDR3 nucleotides: TGTGCCAGCAGTTGGGGCTTCAATCAGCCCCAGCATTTT. It translates to CASSWGFNQPQHF. The chain has TRBV27 and TRBJ1-5; maybe TRBD1 (5 bases). Looked up from germline, CDR1 is MNHEY and CDR2 is SMNVEV (reference sequence). The CDR3 spans 13 residues. Trimming took off 4 bases at V and 3 bases at J, with 7 bases between the two ends.

This chain links TRBV9 with TRBJ1-6, with a weak D call TRBD1 (6 bases). The germline V gene has CDR1 SGDLS and CDR2 YYNGEE. The CDR3 has 16 amino acids. The germline V and J ends were trimmed by 4 bases and 5 bases, with 16 bases remaining between them. The CDR3 spells CASSPAGGLNNSPLHF. The CDR3 nucleotides read TGTGCCAGCAGCCCCGCCGGGGGGCTTAATAATTCACCCCTCCACTTT. The entire variable domain, with the rest obtained from reference TRBV9 and TRBJ1-6, is as follows: DSGVTQTPKHLITATGQRVTLRCSPRSGDLSVYWYQQSLDQGLQFLIQYYNGEERAKGNILERFSAQQFPDLHSELNLSSLELGDSALYFCASSPAGGLNNSPLHFGNGTRLTVT.

CDR3 sequence (DNA): TGTGCCAGCAGCGAGGAGGGGCACAGGGGACAGGGAGAGACCCAGTACTTC. Translated: CASSEEGHRGQGETQYF. This sequence joins TRBV25-1 and TRBJ2-5; 9 nucleotides agree with TRBD1. Germline V gives CDR1 MGHDK, CDR2 SYGVNS. This CDR3 has 17 amino acids. V trimming: 6 bases; J trimming: 4 bases; junction bases outside the gene matches: 15.